The present T cell receptor beta chain was sequenced within a study of PD-L1 blockade in urothelial cancer. About the research overall: About 90% of the 29 patients were men with bladder-origin urothelial cancer. Prior exposure to chemotherapy in patients amounted to 0 to 3 regimens received.

CDR3 length: 15 residues. CDR1 is SGHDT, CDR2 YYEEEE, per germline. Trimming took 4 bases from V and 6 from J; bases not matched to a gene: 13. Spiking each PCR with synthetic TCR analog templates was performed. The protocol was immunoSEQ multiplex PCR, while the TCRdb copy is restricted to in-frame clones and leaves out a portion. The sample shows tens of thousands of clones, 82% of them seen only once. This TCR came from a man between 65 and 85 years old with urothelial cancer. Sequenced material: PBMCs, taken around atezolizumab (anti-PD-L1) treatment. This chain links TRBV5-6 with TRBJ2-7; TRBD2 agrees at 7 bases. CDR3 DNA: TGTGCCAGCAGCCCGGGACTACTCGATTTTGCCGAGCAGTACTTC. Translation: CASSPGLLDFAEQYF.